The clone carrying this T cell receptor (beta chain) was found a few times. The antigen remains unidentified. This entry comes from a study of cytomegalovirus exposure and HLA in healthy donors. Unmatched junction bases numbered 6, after V lost 0 bases and J lost 7 bases. CDR3 length equals 15 residues. In germline, CDR1 is SEHNR, CDR2 FQNEAQ (reference sequence). The PCR had 60 Vbeta and 13 Jbeta primers. Original handling: An analysis that came later counted approximately 76 million unique TCR beta chains, 10 million to 12 million shared. Using immunoSEQ multiplex PCR, the repertoire was profiled, and TCRdb retains in-frame clones only, with some absent. V, J and clone size derive from that table, while D and trimming were established from the DNA sequence. This repertoire shows fewer than 85,000 clones, 55% to 85% found once; its top ten account for more than 9.5%. Regarding the study as a whole: Later on, a genetic analysis was performed. It linked a missense variant in DCLRE1C with V- and J-gene trimming of TCR beta. The study listed under 200 cytomegalovirus-associated TCR beta chains.

The sequencing input was PBMCs. This TCR derives from a woman aged 40 to 50 in good health and CMV-seropositive. This sequence joins TRBV7-9 and TRBJ2-7; 10 bases align to TRBD2. This chain's CDR3 is CASSLAGLAGEEQYF. In nucleotides, the CDR3 is TGTGCCAGCAGCTTAGCTGGGCTAGCGGGAGAAGAGCAGTACTTC.